This passage covers 31 T cell receptor beta chains from one sample sequenced in a study of post-analysis software for immune sequencing data. Which antigens these TCRs recognize remains unknown. Prepared TCR beta cDNA libraries contained unique molecular identifiers. TCRdb re-derived calls from the PCR reads in MiXCR, one entry per CDR3 protein. The sample comprises roughly 800,000 distinct CDR3 sequences, about 27% of which are singletons, and about 0.5% rests with the top ten. Notes on the study in general: A few TRBV segments (TRBV5-6, TRBV5-1 and TRBV20-1 among them) occurred more frequently in patients than in controls.

The sequencing input was blood. The receptors were sampled from a girl aged 10 to 17 with multiple sclerosis.

In nucleotides, the CDR3 is TGTGCCAGCAGCGTCGCTTACGGTGAAAAACTGTTTTTT. Protein: CASSVAYGEKLFF. The V and J genes are TRBV9 and TRBJ1-4; D not certain. CDR1 is SGDLS and CDR2 is YYNGEE in the germline V gene. Deletions cut 2 bases from V and 7 bases from J, with 9 bases between. This CDR3 is built from 13 residues. Full variable domain (outside the CDR3, taken from reference TRBV9 and TRBJ1-4): DSGVTQTPKHLITATGQRVTLRCSPRSGDLSVYWYQQSLDQGLQFLIQYYNGEERAKGNILERFSAQQFPDLHSELNLSSLELGDSALYFCASSVAYGEKLFFGSGTQLSVL.

The chain couples TRBV29-1 to TRBJ2-5, with 9 bases lining up with TRBD1. The CDR3 covers 14 residues. Germline CDR1 SQVTM, CDR2 ANQGSEA. The V and J ends lost 7 bases and 5 bases, in that order; junction bases with no gene match: 11. The CDR3 is CSASRRQGGETQYF. Written as DNA, the CDR3 is TGCAGCGCTAGCAGGCGACAGGGGGGGGAGACCCAGTACTTC.

Points on this clonotype: One junction end does not reproduce the germline sequence, and a read error may be involved. The chain employs TRBV9 and TRBJ1-2; D remains ambiguous. This CDR3 has 15 residues. The germline gives CDR1 SGDLS, CDR2 YYNGEE. The CDR3 DNA reads as TGTGCCGGCAGCCCTGGGTTCTACGTAGACTATGGCTACACCTTC. It translates to CAGSPGFYVDYGYTF.

The chain employs TRBV5-1 and TRBJ2-3; TRBD1 might be the D (6 bases). CDR1 and CDR2 from the germline V gene are SGHRS and YFSETQ. The CDR3 has 16 residues. V dropped 2 bases and J dropped 2 bases, with 15 bases sitting between them. The CDR3 region has the DNA TGCGCCAGCAGCTTCCTCGGACAGACGTTCACAGATACGCAGTATTTT. This sequence encodes CASSFLGQTFTDTQYF.

The chain employs TRBV5-1 and TRBJ1-2; D unresolved. Germline V gene sequence: CDR1 SGHRS, CDR2 YFSETQ. CDR3 size: 14 residues. Between the trimmed V and J ends, which lost 7 bases and 8 bases, there was a span of 21 bases. The CDR3 bases are TGCGCCAGCGGCGTAGTTAATATTCGGTTCGGCTACACCTTC. Its protein product is CASGVVNIRFGYTF.

This clonotype was seen more than once but under ten times. The V and J genes are TRBV7-9 and TRBJ2-1; D not certain. The CDR3 length is 14 residues. Looked up from germline, CDR1 is SEHNR and CDR2 is FQNEAQ (reference sequence). The germline V and J ends were trimmed by 5 bases and 4 bases, with 12 bases remaining between them. The CDR3 DNA sequence: TGTGCCAGCAGCCAAGGGTCTTTTTACAATGAGCAGTTCTTC. The encoded protein is CASSQGSFYNEQFF.

With regard to this clonotype: The germline gene is not matched at one end of the junction; a read error may be the cause. V is TRBV27 and J is TRBJ2-1, with D possibly TRBD1 on 6 matching bases. CDR1 and CDR2 (germline): MNHEY, SMNVEV (reference sequence). CDR3 length equals 14 residues. CDR3 DNA: TGTGCCAGCGGTTTATCGACAGGCAACAATGAGCGGTTCTTC. Translated, it gives CASGLSTGNNERFF.

The chain is built from TRBV7-2 and TRBJ2-5; 11 positions agree with TRBD2. Looked up from germline, CDR1 is SGHTA and CDR2 is FQGNSA. The CDR3 is 15 residues long. Losses at the gene ends were 6 bases for V and 5 bases for J; bases not matched to a gene: 8. DNA for the CDR3: TGTGCCAGCAGGGTAGCGGGGGGGCCGGGGGAGACCCAGTACTTC. Its protein is CASRVAGGPGETQYF.

The chain couples TRBV28 to TRBJ2-5; D may be TRBD1 or TRBD2 (5 bases each). The V and J ends lost 5 bases and 5 bases respectively, with 15 bases between them. This CDR3 comprises 14 residues. Germline V gives CDR1 MDHEN, CDR2 SYDVKM. The CDR3 DNA reads TGTGCCAGCAGTCCCCACGAGGGGCCGGAGACCCAGTACTTC. This translates into CASSPHEGPETQYF.

This sequence joins TRBV28 and TRBJ1-1, with D perhaps TRBD1 (6 bases). CDR1 is MDHEN and CDR2 is SYDVKM in the germline V gene. V dropped 5 bases and J dropped 9 bases, with 13 bases sitting between them. The CDR3 is 12 residues long. The CDR3 DNA sequence: TGTGCCAGCAGTCCGACCACAGGGAAAGCTTTCTTT. Protein product: CASSPTTGKAFF.

This clonotype occurred many times. The chain is built from TRBV27 and TRBJ2-5; the D gene is possibly TRBD2 (6 bases). Germline assignment: CDR1 MNHEY and CDR2 SMNVEV (reference sequence). CDR3 size: 14 residues. Trimming shortened V by 1 base and J by 3 bases, and 9 bases separated the two germline ends. Here the CDR3 reads CASSLLGGKETQYF. DNA for the CDR3: TGTGCCAGCAGTTTATTGGGCGGGAAAGAGACCCAGTACTTC.

This clonotype was observed a few times. This chain joins TRBV3-1 and TRBJ2-3; TRBD2 agrees at 7 bases. The CDR3 is made up of 17 amino acids. The V gene's germline CDR1 is LGHDT and CDR2 YNNKEL (reference sequence). J gave up 0 bases and V 0 bases, and 6 bases lay outside the gene matches. This chain's CDR3 is CASSQDRTSASTDTQYF. As DNA, the CDR3 is TGTGCCAGCAGCCAAGACCGGACTAGTGCGAGCACAGATACGCAGTATTTT.

This clonotype was picked up a small number of times. A junction boundary mismatches the germline segment, possibly from a read error. The rearrangement joins TRBV29-1 to TRBJ1-2; D unresolved. The CDR3 is made up of 12 amino acids. From germline, CDR1 is SQVTM and CDR2 ANQGSEA. This chain's CDR3 is CGVQMTNYGYTF. As DNA, the CDR3 is TGCGGCGTTCAAATGACTAACTATGGCTACACCTTC.

Regarding this clonotype: One junction end does not reproduce the germline sequence, and a read error may be involved. The V and J genes are TRBV5-4 and TRBJ2-5; a weak D match, TRBD1 (5 bases). Germline V gene sequence: CDR1 SGHNT, CDR2 YYREEE (reference sequence). CDR3 length equals 14 residues. The CDR3 region is CASSPYGHQGTQYF. The CDR3 nucleotides are TGTGCCAGCAGCCCATACGGACACCAAGGGACCCAGTACTTC.

This clonotype was observed a few times. The chain recombines TRBV5-1 with TRBJ2-3; D unclear. In germline, CDR1 is SGHRS, CDR2 YFSETQ. The CDR3 spans 15 residues. Trimming removed 4 bases from V and 4 bases from J, with 16 bases in between. The CDR3 DNA is TGCGCCAGCAGCGGCGCGACTCGGGTCGCAGATACGCAGTATTTT. This codes for CASSGATRVADTQYF. Full variable domain (remainder filled in from reference TRBV5-1 and TRBJ2-3): KAGVTQTPRYLIKTRGQQVTLSCSPISGHRSVSWYQQTPGQGLQFLFEYFSETQRNKGNFPGRFSGRQFSNSRSEMNVSTLELGDSALYLCASSGATRVADTQYFGPGTRLTVL.

J is TRBJ2-3 and V is TRBV30; 8 bases fit TRBD2. The germline V gene has CDR1 GTSNPN and CDR2 SVGIG (reference sequence). After removal of 3 bases from V and 5 bases from J, the junction contained 10 bases not matched to a gene. The CDR3 runs 15 residues. The CDR3 loop reads CAWSRRTGGLDTQYF. The DNA of the CDR3 is TGTGCCTGGAGCCGGAGGACGGGAGGGCTAGATACGCAGTATTTT.

The chain links TRBV7-2 to TRBJ2-1; TRBD1 might be the D (5 bases). The V gene's germline CDR1 is SGHTA and CDR2 FQGNSA. The CDR3 is made up of 12 amino acids. V was shortened by 5 bases and J by 8 bases, with 10 bases between the two germline ends. CDR3 bases: TGTGCCAGCAGCATCACAGGCGATGAGCAGTTCTTC. Translation: CASSITGDEQFF.

The rearrangement links TRBV12-3 or TRBV12-4 to TRBJ2-3; 7 positions agree with TRBD2. Germline trimming cut 3 bases from V and 4 bases from J; bases unmatched to any gene: 10. The CDR3 has 16 residues. CDR3 in amino acids: CASSFTGTMGADTQYF. CDR3 nucleotide sequence: TGTGCCAGCAGTTTTACTGGGACTATGGGGGCAGATACGCAGTATTTT.

The table lists this clonotype with a few counts. The J gene is TRBJ2-3, the V gene TRBV6-5; 8 bases agree with TRBD2. Unmatched junction bases numbered 11, after V lost 7 bases and J lost 2 bases. Germline V gives CDR1 MNHEY, CDR2 SVGAGI. The CDR3 runs 16 residues. DNA of the CDR3: TGTGCCAGCACCACATTCCCTAGCGGGCCCACAGATACGCAGTATTTT. Its translation: CASTTFPSGPTDTQYF.

DNA for the CDR3: TGTGCCAGTACCCCAGGGAGGCATCAAAGGGAAGAGACCCAGTACTTC. Protein: CASTPGRHQREETQYF. The J gene is TRBJ2-5, the V gene TRBV27, with D possibly TRBD2 on 6 matching bases. Trimming removed 9 bases at V and 3 bases at J, with 23 bases between. Germline-derived CDR1 and CDR2 are MNHEY and SMNVEV (reference sequence). The CDR3 sequence is 16 residues long.

Details on this clonotype: A read error is possible here, since a much larger clone lies one base away. The rearrangement joins TRBV29-1 to TRBJ2-5, with D perhaps being TRBD1 or TRBD2 (5 bases each). The CDR3 runs 14 residues. Germline V gene lookup returns CDR1 SQVTM and CDR2 ANQGSEA. The germline V and J ends were trimmed by 1 base and 8 bases, with 17 bases remaining between them. CDR3 sequence (DNA): TGCAGCGTTGAAGTGGTGTCCCTTGGGGACACCCAGTACTTC. It yields the protein CSVEVVSLGDTQYF.

In its sample, this clonotype was seen a few times. CDR3 nucleotide sequence: TGTGCCACCTCCGACAGGAACAACAATGAGCAGTTCTTC. It is translated as CATSDRNNNEQFF. This chain uses TRBV6-2 or TRBV6-3 with TRBJ2-1; possible D gene TRBD1, 6 bases. The germline CDR1 and CDR2 sequences are MNHEY and SVGEGT. With 10 bases removed from V and 5 bases from J, the gap between germline ends came to 15 bases. The CDR3 contains 13 residues.

V usage is TRBV28 and J usage is TRBJ2-7, with TRBD1 identical over 10 bases. This CDR3 is built from 16 residues. With 2 bases clipped from V and 2 bases from J, the junction kept 6 bases outside the gene matches. Germline V gives CDR1 MDHEN, CDR2 SYDVKM. In DNA, the CDR3 is TGTGCCAGCAGTTTAATGGGGACAGGGGTTCCCTACGAGCAGTACTTC. It codes for CASSLMGTGVPYEQYF.

This clonotype was recorded a few times. V usage is TRBV20-1 and J usage is TRBJ2-3; TRBD2 aligns across 10 bases. Trimming took 8 bases from V and 1 from J; bases not matched to a gene: 3. CDR1 is DFQATT, CDR2 SNEGSKA, per germline (reference sequence). This CDR3 spans 13 amino acids. The CDR3 DNA reads as TGCAGTAAGCTAGCGGGGGGCACAGATACGCAGTATTTT. It is translated as CSKLAGGTDTQYF.

This clonotype was detected a few times. The chain employs TRBV5-6 and TRBJ2-1; D may correspond to TRBD1 or TRBD2 (5 bases each). Germline V gene lookup returns CDR1 SGHDT and CDR2 YYEEEE. Trimming removed 2 bases from V and 6 bases from J, with 15 bases in between. The CDR3 has 15 amino acids. The CDR3 loop reads CASSFLSGTFNEQFF. CDR3 nucleotide sequence: TGTGCCAGCAGCTTTCTGTCAGGGACCTTCAATGAGCAGTTCTTC.

The rearrangement links TRBV9 to TRBJ1-2, with TRBD1 identical over 9 bases. This CDR3 is 13 amino acids long. Germline-derived CDR1 and CDR2 are SGDLS and YYNGEE. The V gene end was trimmed by 2 bases and the J gene end by 7 bases; junction bases not matched to a gene: 3. This CDR3 reads CASSVGQGSGYTF. The CDR3 DNA sequence: TGTGCCAGCAGCGTGGGACAGGGAAGTGGCTACACCTTC.

This chain links TRBV29-1 with TRBJ2-5, with TRBD1 matching 9 bases. Germline-derived CDR1 and CDR2 are SQVTM and ANQGSEA. V gave up 6 bases and J gave up 5 bases; unmatched junction bases: 10. This CDR3 comprises 14 residues. CDR3 nucleotide sequence: TGCAGCGTCGGAAAACAGGGGGCCGGCGAGACCCAGTACTTC. Its protein is CSVGKQGAGETQYF.

The chain recombines TRBV20-1 with TRBJ2-1; D call uncertain. Germline values: CDR1 DFQATT, CDR2 SNEGSKA (reference sequence). The CDR3 loop spans 12 amino acids. Trimming took off 5 bases at V and 9 bases at J, with 14 bases between the two ends. DNA for the CDR3: TGCAGTGCTGCAAAGACTGCCGTTGAGCAGTTCTTC. Its translation: CSAAKTAVEQFF.

The J gene is TRBJ2-7, the V gene TRBV12-5; a possible D gene is TRBD2 (6 bases). With 5 bases removed from V and 2 bases from J, the gap between germline ends came to 16 bases. CDR1 LGHNT and CDR2 FRNRAP come from the germline V gene. The CDR3 loop spans 15 amino acids. This chain's CDR3 is CASGPRLEMTYEQYF. DNA of the CDR3: TGTGCTAGTGGTCCACGACTAGAGATGACCTACGAGCAGTACTTC. The full variable domain, in which reference TRBV12-5 and TRBJ2-7 provide the parts outside the CDR3, is DARVTQTPRHKVTEMGQEVTMRCQPILGHNTVFWYRQTMMQGLELLAYFRNRAPLDDSGMPKDRFSAEMPDATLATLKIQPSEPRDSAVYFCASGPRLEMTYEQYFGPGTRLTVT.

This clonotype was detected only a few times. V and J are TRBV20-1 and TRBJ2-3; 7 nucleotides line up with TRBD1. Trimming cost V 3 bases and J 11 bases; bases outside gene matches: 11. The CDR3 is made up of 13 amino acids. Germline V CDR1 and CDR2: DFQATT, SNEGSKA (reference sequence). The CDR3 reads CSASQGTADQQYF. Here the CDR3 DNA reads TGCAGTGCTAGCCAGGGGACAGCCGATCAGCAGTATTTT.

V gene TRBV6-5 combines with J gene TRBJ1-2; 7 bases map to TRBD1. The V and J ends lost 6 bases and 8 bases, in that order; junction bases with no gene match: 12. The CDR3 is 14 amino acids. The germline CDR1 and CDR2 sequences are MNHEY and SVGAGI. CDR3 bases: TGTGCCAGCAGCCCGACAGGGATGGGAGGGGGCTACACCTTC. Translated, it gives CASSPTGMGGGYTF.